These 2 T cell receptor beta chains were all obtained from the same sample, sequenced in a study of blood T cell repertoires in COVID-19. The assay was immunoSEQ multiplex PCR, and TCRdb's table has in-frame clones only and misses some. The sample carries about 130,000 clones, around 81% recorded once. The sequencing input was peripheral blood. These receptors originate from a man aged 25 to 40 with COVID-19, enrolled during active disease.

V usage is TRBV20-1 and J usage is TRBJ2-3; D not resolved. Germline CDR1 reads DFQATT; CDR2 reads SNEGSKA (reference sequence). Trimming removed 6 bases from V and 5 bases from J, with 6 bases in between. The CDR3 length is 10 residues. CDR3 region: CSAAQDTQYF. CDR3 nucleotides: TGCAGTGCCGCACAAGATACGCAGTATTTT.

V usage is TRBV30 and J usage is TRBJ2-2; D unresolved. From germline, CDR1 is GTSNPN and CDR2 SVGIG (reference sequence). V was cut by 0 bases and J by 4 bases, with 12 bases left in between. The length of the CDR3 is 15 residues. As DNA, the CDR3 is TGTGCCTGGAGTGTCAGGCTCGAACTCACCGGGGAGCTGTTTTTT. Its protein is CAWSVRLELTGELFF.